These 24 T cell receptor beta chains originate from one sample sequenced in a study of shared clonotypes between healthy human individuals (dated by TCRdb to about 2020). The library was produced with the immunoSEQ multiplex PCR assay. TCRdb stores this immuneACCESS table with in-frame sequences only. Part of the clones is absent; in the studies checked, under half of the shortfall reflects unresolved V genes, and no reason is known for the rest. Here the sample has 600,000 to 750,000 clones; 72% occur a single time. The ten biggest clones cover under 2% of the sample. Sequencing was carried out using memory CD4+ T cells sorted from blood. This sample's cell subset or site label indicates: CD45RA-negative fraction. These receptors were collected from a woman between 25 and 40 years old in good health.

This clone was observed a handful of times. The chain has TRBV7-2 and TRBJ1-3; tentative D call: TRBD1 (5 bases). CDR3 length: 12 amino acids. V was shortened by 7 bases and J by 8 bases, with 12 bases between the two germline ends. Germline V gene data show CDR1 as SGHTA and CDR2 as FQGNSA. The CDR3 protein is CASNSWGDTIYF. The CDR3 DNA reads as TGTGCCAGCAACTCCTGGGGGGACACCATATATTTT.

The rearrangement uses TRBV10-2 and TRBJ1-4; 7 bases are a match to TRBD1. The CDR3 length is 16 residues. Germline lookup yields CDR1 WSHSY and CDR2 SAAADI. Trimming at V came to 6 bases and at J to 0 bases, leaving 7 bases not matched to a gene. DNA for the CDR3: TGCGCCAGCAGCGGGGGAGGGACAGCAACTAATGAAAAACTGTTTTTT. Its protein product is CASSGGGTATNEKLFF.

J is TRBJ2-7 and V is TRBV20-1; D is uncertain. Trimming removed 6 bases at V and 3 bases at J, with 9 bases between. The CDR3 has 11 residues. Germline V CDR1 and CDR2: DFQATT, SNEGSKA (reference sequence). This chain's CDR3 is CSAPGRYEQYF. CDR3 DNA: TGCAGTGCCCCCGGGCGCTACGAGCAGTACTTC.

V is TRBV10-2 and J is TRBJ1-1; possibly TRBD1 for D (5 bases). Germline CDR1 is WSHSY and CDR2 is SAAADI. This CDR3 has 16 amino acids. Trimming pared 6 bases from V and 2 bases from J, leaving 19 bases between. CDR3 amino acids: CASSRRDGSFNTEAFF. Here the CDR3 DNA reads TGCGCCAGCAGCCGCCGGGACGGAAGTTTTAACACTGAAGCTTTCTTT.

This clone was counted a few times. The chain recombines TRBV6-1 with TRBJ1-1, with 9 nucleotides matching TRBD1. J gave up 7 bases and V 1 base, and 1 base lay outside the gene matches. The CDR3 consists of 13 residues. Germline V gene data show CDR1 as MNHNS and CDR2 as SASEGT. The CDR3 DNA sequence: TGTGCCAGCAGTGAAGACAGGGGGCTTGAAGCTTTCTTT. Translated, it gives CASSEDRGLEAFF.

The V and J genes are TRBV10-1 and TRBJ2-7, with a weak D call TRBD2 (5 bases). The ends were cut back, 3 bases at V and 8 bases at J, with 17 bases in the middle. The germline gives CDR1 WNHNN, CDR2 SYGVQD (reference sequence). The CDR3 is 14 residues long. CDR3 nucleotides: TGCGCCAGCAGTGAAGGAACTCCGGGAACCAAGCAGTACTTC. This sequence encodes CASSEGTPGTKQYF.

Comment on this clone: In the same sample, other DNA sequences code for this CDR3. The genes are TRBV5-1 and TRBJ2-7; weak D call: TRBD2 (5 bases). The CDR3 extends over 15 amino acids. Germline CDR1 and CDR2: SGHRS and YFSETQ. Trimming cost V 0 bases and J 3 bases, with 13 bases left between them. The CDR3 region is CASSLGDRDFYEQYF. In nucleotides, the CDR3 is TGCGCCAGCAGCTTGGGGGATCGGGATTTCTACGAGCAGTACTTC.

The chain has TRBV11-2 and TRBJ2-1; D gene unclear. The V gene lost 1 base and the J gene lost 4 bases, with 8 bases spanning the gap. Germline V gene data show CDR1 as SGHAT and CDR2 as FQNNGV. The CDR3 runs 14 residues. The CDR3: CASSLGRIYNEQFF. DNA of the CDR3: TGTGCCAGCAGCTTAGGACGTATTTACAATGAGCAGTTCTTC.

The V and J genes are TRBV18 and TRBJ2-3; a weak D match, TRBD2 (7 bases). V shed 6 bases and J shed 5 bases, with 18 bases lying between them. Germline CDR1 reads KGHSH; CDR2 reads LQKENI. CDR3 length: 15 residues. The CDR3 sequence: CASSQTGGEGDTQYF. The CDR3 DNA reads as TGTGCCAGCTCCCAAACGGGGGGCGAGGGAGATACGCAGTATTTT.

CDR3: CASSVRAATGELFF. CDR3 DNA: TGTGCCAGCAGCGTCCGGGCCGCCACCGGGGAGCTGTTTTTT. The rearrangement uses TRBV7-3 and TRBJ2-2; D call uncertain. The CDR3 totals 14 residues. CDR1 and CDR2 from the germline V gene are SGHTA and FQGTGA. V lost 5 bases, J lost 4 bases, and 11 bases lay in between.

The chain has TRBV6-6 and TRBJ2-7, with D maybe TRBD1 (6 bases). The germline gives CDR1 MNHNY, CDR2 SVGAGI (reference sequence). V lost 6 bases and J 7 bases, leaving 19 bases between the germline ends. This CDR3 is built from 14 residues. The CDR3 region has the DNA TGTGCCAGCAGGTCAGCCACAGGGCGTGGGGAGCAGTACTTC. Translated: CASRSATGRGEQYF.

The CDR3 loop reads CASSVAWGLTNEQFF. CDR3 DNA sequence: TGTGCCAGCAGCGTAGCTTGGGGGCTCACGAATGAGCAGTTCTTC. This chain links TRBV9 with TRBJ2-1; possible D gene TRBD1, 6 bases. Trimming stripped 0 bases from V and 7 bases from J, with 14 bases between. The germline V gene encodes CDR1 SGDLS and CDR2 YYNGEE. The CDR3 extends over 15 amino acids.

The sample holds one count of this clone. The same CDR3 arises from other DNA sequences in this sample as well. The chain has TRBV27 and TRBJ1-1; possible D gene TRBD1, 5 bases. CDR1 is MNHEY and CDR2 is SMNVEV in the germline V gene (reference sequence). V gave up 2 bases and J gave up 2 bases, with 6 bases separating them. The CDR3 has 13 amino acids. This CDR3 is CASSLRGNTEAFF. CDR3 DNA sequence: TGTGCCAGCAGTTTAAGGGGAAACACTGAAGCTTTCTTT.

This clone occurred once. The sample carries other DNA sequences with the same CDR3. The rearrangement links TRBV11-2 to TRBJ2-1; D is perhaps TRBD1 or TRBD2 (5 bases each). The V end lost 3 bases, the J end lost 9 bases, and 6 bases lay between the germline ends. Germline-derived CDR1 and CDR2 are SGHAT and FQNNGV. The CDR3 covers 11 residues. In DNA, the CDR3 is TGTGCCAGCAGCTTGAGGGGTGAGCAGTTCTTC. This encodes CASSLRGEQFF.

This chain connects TRBV27 to TRBJ2-5, with no clear D. The germline V gene has CDR1 MNHEY and CDR2 SMNVEV (reference sequence). This CDR3 region has 14 residues. Trimming shortened V by 5 bases and J by 5 bases, and 15 bases separated the two germline ends. The CDR3 nucleotides are TGTGCCAGCAGTATCTCGAGCCGCGTCGAGACCCAGTACTTC. Its protein is CASSISSRVETQYF.

The J gene is TRBJ2-1, the V gene TRBV2; TRBD1 might be the D (6 bases). V shed 2 bases and J shed 3 bases, with 14 bases lying between them. Germline lookup yields CDR1 SNHLY and CDR2 FYNNEI. This CDR3 has 16 residues. DNA for the CDR3: TGTGCCAGCAGTGAAAGACAGGCCACCTTCTACAATGAGCAGTTCTTC. Its protein is CASSERQATFYNEQFF.

This clone has just a few counts. The chain combines TRBV6-5 with TRBJ2-3, with 7 bases lining up with TRBD2. Per germline, CDR1 MNHEY and CDR2 SVGAGI. The CDR3 loop spans 16 amino acids. V shed 3 bases and J 5 bases; nucleotides not matched to a gene: 11. The CDR3: CASSYFVGGPGDTQYF. For the CDR3, the DNA is TGTGCCAGCAGTTATTTTGTGGGAGGGCCCGGAGATACGCAGTATTTT.

The table lists this clone with a count of one. The rearrangement uses TRBV19 and TRBJ2-6; D not certain. The germline CDR1 and CDR2 sequences are LNHDA and SQIVND (reference sequence). Trimming pared 7 bases from V and 1 base from J, leaving 5 bases between. This CDR3 is 13 amino acids long. The CDR3: CASMLSGANVLTF. Here the CDR3 DNA reads TGTGCCAGTATGTTGTCTGGGGCCAACGTCCTGACTTTC.

The chain is built from TRBV11-2 and TRBJ2-3, with 9 bases matching TRBD1. Trimming cost V 6 bases and J 0 bases; bases outside gene matches: 16. Germline values: CDR1 SGHAT, CDR2 FQNNGV. This CDR3 contains 19 residues. Here the CDR3 DNA reads TGTGCCAGCAGACTTCGGAGGGGACAGGGAATGTTTAGCACAGATACGCAGTATTTT. This gives the protein CASRLRRGQGMFSTDTQYF. Complete variable domain (other parts from reference TRBV11-2 and TRBJ2-3): EAGVAQSPRYKIIEKRQSVAFWCNPISGHATLYWYQQILGQGPKLLIQFQNNGVVDDSQLPKDRFSAERLKGVDSTLKIQPAKLEDSAVYLCASRLRRGQGMFSTDTQYFGPGTRLTVL.

The J gene is TRBJ2-2, the V gene TRBV9; D gene ambiguous. The CDR3 extends over 13 amino acids. The germline V gene has CDR1 SGDLS and CDR2 YYNGEE. V was shortened by 2 bases and J by 6 bases, with 8 bases between the two germline ends. CDR3 amino acids: CASSVHRPGELFF. In nucleotides, the CDR3 is TGTGCCAGCAGCGTGCATCGTCCCGGGGAGCTGTTTTTT.

The chain carries TRBV18 and TRBJ2-2, with 13 bases that match TRBD2. The CDR3 extends over 17 amino acids. V dropped 4 bases and J dropped 9; count of bases not matched to a gene: 11. Germline CDR1 reads KGHSH; CDR2 reads LQKENI. CDR3 bases: TGTGCCAGCTCACAGTTAGGGACTAGCGGGACATCGCGGGAGCTGTTTTTT. Amino acid sequence: CASSQLGTSGTSRELFF.

Worth noting for this clone: This sample also contains other DNA sequences that code for the same CDR3. CDR3 protein: CASSFRDGTDTQYF. The CDR3 DNA follows: TGTGCCAGCAGTTTCCGGGACGGAACAGATACGCAGTATTTT. The chain couples TRBV6-6 to TRBJ2-3; D assignment may be TRBD1 or TRBD2 (5 bases each). Germline V gene data show CDR1 as MNHNY and CDR2 as SVGAGI (reference sequence). V was cut by 4 bases and J by 3 bases, with 11 bases left in between. This CDR3 is built from 14 residues.

The chain uses TRBV9 and TRBJ2-5; 8 bases map to TRBD1. The J segment lost 5 bases and the V segment lost 0 bases, leaving 9 bases of the junction unmatched. The CDR3 covers 16 residues. Germline V gives CDR1 SGDLS, CDR2 YYNGEE. The CDR3 nucleotides are TGTGCCAGCAGCGTAGAGGGCAGGGGGCGTGGGGAGACCCAGTACTTC. Translating it yields CASSVEGRGRGETQYF.

This clone showed up just a few times. V usage is TRBV28 and J usage is TRBJ2-7; 10 nucleotides match TRBD1. This CDR3 region has 15 residues. V was clipped by 6 bases and J by 5 bases; unmatched bases: 10. In germline, CDR1 is MDHEN, CDR2 SYDVKM. The CDR3 sequence: CASRRTGTGAHEQYF. Here the CDR3 DNA reads TGTGCCAGCAGGCGAACCGGGACAGGGGCCCACGAGCAGTACTTC.